A selection of T cell receptor beta chains follows, all from one sample in a study of blood T cell repertoires in COVID-19. Libraries were prepared by immunoSEQ multiplex PCR; TCRdb keeps only in-frame clonotypes and omits some of them. This sample has approximately 200,000 clones, with approximately 85% found just once. The material sequenced was peripheral blood. All receptors come from a human donor with active or convalescent COVID-19. The donor label of this sample is uncertain. Each CDR3 is given without its conserved first and last residue. Some rows have no size entry. The others give once, few or many, or a class for an expanded clone.

clone size: -
CDR3 length: 13
J gene: TRBJ2-3
V gene: TRBV7-9
CDR3 protein: ASSSRAPLRGTQY

clone size: -
CDR3 length: 10
J gene: TRBJ1-2
V gene: TRBV6-5
CDR3 protein: AKTGGSLAKT

clone size: -
CDR3 length: 10
J gene: TRBJ1-2
V gene: TRBV7-9
CDR3 protein: ASSKSGYGYT

clone size: -
CDR3 length: 15
J gene: TRBJ1-3
V gene: TRBV4-3
CDR3 protein: ASSQVPGGIGGNTIY

clone size: -
CDR3 length: 12
J gene: TRBJ2-5
V gene: TRBV4-1
CDR3 protein: ASSRHRGLETQY

clone size: -
CDR3 length: 12
J gene: TRBJ2-5
V gene: TRBV5-1
CDR3 protein: ASSWGLGQETQY

clone size: -
CDR3 length: 13
J gene: TRBJ2-7
V gene: TRBV5-1
CDR3 protein: ASSLGGLLSYEQY

clone size: -
CDR3 length: 13
J gene: TRBJ2-1
V gene: TRBV6-5
CDR3 protein: ASSPLGAVANEQF

clone size: once
CDR3 length: 14
J gene: TRBJ2-7
V gene: TRBV4-1
CDR3 protein: ASSQAGTGPAGEQY

clone size: -
CDR3 length: 14
J gene: TRBJ2-1
V gene: TRBV13
CDR3 protein: ASSSSGRGPYNEQF

clone size: -
CDR3 length: 14
J gene: TRBJ2-5
V gene: TRBV3-1/TRBV3-2
CDR3 protein: ASSQEIRTAIETQY

clone size: -
CDR3 length: 12
J gene: TRBJ1-1
V gene: TRBV6-5
CDR3 protein: ASSYSTANTEAF

clone size: -
CDR3 length: 11
J gene: TRBJ2-7
V gene: TRBV7-2
CDR3 protein: ASSLDGGSEQY

clone size: -
CDR3 length: 12
J gene: TRBJ2-7
V gene: TRBV7-3
CDR3 protein: ASSSTGGGYEQY

clone size: -
CDR3 length: 13
J gene: TRBJ1-2
V gene: TRBV7-2
CDR3 protein: ASSLDPVGPYGYT

clone size: -
CDR3 length: 14
J gene: TRBJ2-1
V gene: TRBV11-2
CDR3 protein: ASSLLPGEGDNEQF

clone size: -
CDR3 length: 13
J gene: TRBJ1-3
V gene: TRBV5-5
CDR3 protein: ASSLGVFAGNTIY

clone size: once
CDR3 length: 10
J gene: TRBJ2-1
V gene: TRBV10-3
CDR3 protein: AISSPGTEQF

clone size: few
CDR3 length: 13
J gene: TRBJ2-2
V gene: TRBV30
CDR3 protein: AWSVGQGAPGELF

clone size: -
CDR3 length: 11
J gene: TRBJ1-2
V gene: TRBV11-3
CDR3 protein: ASSLGRDYGYT

clone size: few
CDR3 length: 12
J gene: TRBJ1-5
V gene: TRBV7-2
CDR3 protein: ASSLKGGAGPQH

clone size: -
CDR3 length: 11
J gene: TRBJ1-2
V gene: TRBV3-1/TRBV3-2
CDR3 protein: ASSQRDSLGYT

clone size: -
CDR3 length: 14
J gene: TRBJ1-6
V gene: TRBV25-1
CDR3 protein: ASNSPGGGSNSPLH

clone size: -
CDR3 length: 14
J gene: TRBJ2-1
V gene: TRBV28
CDR3 protein: ASSLRAGESSNEQF

clone size: -
CDR3 length: 11
J gene: TRBJ1-1
V gene: TRBV6-5
CDR3 protein: ASRLGQGAEAF

clone size: few
CDR3 length: 12
J gene: TRBJ2-7
V gene: TRBV5-4
CDR3 protein: ASSLSGGAYEQY

clone size: -
CDR3 length: 18
J gene: TRBJ2-3
V gene: TRBV3-1/TRBV3-2
CDR3 protein: ASSQVTGTSGTPRKDTQY

clone size: -
CDR3 length: 12
J gene: TRBJ1-2
V gene: TRBV28
CDR3 protein: AIDRQGAGYGYT

clone size: -
CDR3 length: 11
J gene: TRBJ2-2
V gene: TRBV29-1
CDR3 protein: SVRRVGTGELF

clone size: -
CDR3 length: 13
J gene: TRBJ2-7
V gene: TRBV7-2
CDR3 protein: ASSPASGSQDEQY

clone size: -
CDR3 length: 12
J gene: TRBJ2-7
V gene: TRBV29-1
CDR3 protein: SVESAGPTYEQY

clone size: -
CDR3 length: 10
J gene: TRBJ2-3
V gene: TRBV24-1
CDR3 protein: ATSETLNTQY

clone size: -
CDR3 length: 15
J gene: TRBJ1-3
V gene: TRBV28
CDR3 protein: ASSSFGQPTSENTIY

clone size: -
CDR3 length: 13
J gene: TRBJ1-1
V gene: TRBV5-1
CDR3 protein: ASSAGTAAGTEAF

clone size: -
CDR3 length: 14
J gene: TRBJ1-4
V gene: TRBV28
CDR3 protein: ASSSPGGKTNEKLF

clone size: -
CDR3 length: 13
J gene: TRBJ1-5
V gene: TRBV4-3
CDR3 protein: ASSLQVFSNQPQH

clone size: -
CDR3 length: 11
J gene: TRBJ1-2
V gene: TRBV29-1
CDR3 protein: SAGDITNYGYT

clone size: -
CDR3 length: 11
J gene: TRBJ2-3
V gene: TRBV6-5
CDR3 protein: ASTLPGADTQY

clone size: -
CDR3 length: 13
J gene: TRBJ2-3
V gene: TRBV5-1
CDR3 protein: ASSWTSGRTDTQY

clone size: -
CDR3 length: 14
J gene: TRBJ1-5
V gene: TRBV2
CDR3 protein: ASSEVAGGGNQPQH

clone size: -
CDR3 length: 14
J gene: TRBJ2-7
V gene: TRBV4-2
CDR3 protein: ASSQDPGGPSYEQY

clone size: -
CDR3 length: 10
J gene: TRBJ2-5
V gene: TRBV7-2
CDR3 protein: ASSPLQETQY

clone size: -
CDR3 length: 13
J gene: TRBJ1-6
V gene: TRBV25-1
CDR3 protein: ASSEYGGWNSPLH

clone size: -
CDR3 length: 11
J gene: TRBJ1-5
V gene: TRBV2
CDR3 protein: ASTGGEGQPQH

clone size: -
CDR3 length: 11
J gene: TRBJ2-7
V gene: TRBV7-9
CDR3 protein: ASSPGQNYEQY